Listed below are T cell receptor beta chains from one sample, sequenced in a study of OX40 agonist ivuxolimab in advanced cancers. Assay used: immunoSEQ multiplex PCR; TCRdb lists only in-frame clones, some missing. The data show 45,000 to 55,000 clones, about 76% seen once. Sample: CD4+ or CD8+ T cells sorted from blood, taken in a trial of the OX40 agonist ivuxolimab. The receptors stem from an adult with an advanced solid tumor such as melanoma, head and neck, liver or kidney cancer. Each CDR3 is given without its conserved first and last residue.

J,V,CDR3
TRBJ1-2,TRBV30,AWSLGPHNYGYT
TRBJ1-1,TRBV28,ASREQNTEAF
TRBJ1-1,TRBV4-2,ASSQVRNTEAF
TRBJ2-2,TRBV6-6,ASTTRTGELF
TRBJ2-7,TRBV19,ASSPGRGYEQY
TRBJ2-6,TRBV12-5,ASGLVRVSGANVLT
TRBJ2-2,TRBV11-3,ASSSPGQGRAGELF
TRBJ1-1,TRBV5-4,ASSQDRATEAF
TRBJ2-7,TRBV6-5,ASSAGHEQY
TRBJ2-1,TRBV28,ASSFMATNSYNEQF
TRBJ1-2,TRBV6-5,ASSPTGTGYGYT
TRBJ2-1,TRBV6-5,ASSYGGEQF
TRBJ2-3,TRBV5-5,ASSSRPSGSFIADTQY
TRBJ2-3,TRBV28,ASSWTGNTQY
TRBJ1-2,TRBV5-4,ASSPESGQLNYGYT
TRBJ2-3,TRBV27,ASSYDNTDTQY
TRBJ2-1,TRBV7-4,ASSLVGSYPEQF
TRBJ2-2,TRBV29-1,SVEFRDRGNTGELF
TRBJ1-1,TRBV11-2,ASSLGVGAF
TRBJ2-1,TRBV7-6,ASSFLGGANEQF
TRBJ2-2,TRBV6-6,ASSDGAGWTGELF
TRBJ1-5,TRBV28,ASSFGTGAQPQH
TRBJ1-1,TRBV7-6,ASSSSPGQGTEAF
TRBJ2-2,TRBV6-6,ASSYWAGELF
TRBJ2-5,TRBV7-8,ASSYLNPGETQY
TRBJ2-5,TRBV19,ASSKPNIDRGETQY
TRBJ2-3,TRBV6-5,ASSYVTSGGDDTQY
TRBJ1-1,TRBV6-6,ASSYGGEAF
TRBJ1-4,TRBV6-5,ASSYSQQEKLF
TRBJ2-7,TRBV5-4,ASSLVGLPSGYEQY
TRBJ1-5,TRBV29-1,SVDLGPALITSNQPQH
TRBJ2-1,TRBV5-4,ATPTAGHEQF
TRBJ1-5,TRBV4-3,ASSPGTGPYQPQH
TRBJ1-1,TRBV6-5,ASSYSGADMNTEAF
TRBJ1-1,TRBV7-6,ASSLAHLGAAF
TRBJ2-7,TRBV10-1,ASSAGSYEQY
TRBJ1-1,TRBV7-2,ASSFLVPGQGEAF